The clone carrying this TCR beta chain came up many times. One entry per CDR3 protein results from TCRdb running MiXCR on the reads. Here the sample spans approximately 190,000 distinct CDR3 sequences, roughly 9% being singletons. This sample is part of a study of T cell repertoires in cytomegalovirus infection. The CDR3 is 15 amino acids. The V gene end was trimmed by 6 bases and the J gene end by 0 bases; junction bases not matched to a gene: 6. Germline loops: CDR1 DFQATT, CDR2 SNEGSKA (reference sequence). This TCR came from a human donor in good health (CMV status not recorded). Some clones in this sample may be carry-over from other donors' samples. Sequenced: PBMCs. V and J are TRBV20-1 and TRBJ2-1; 9 nucleotides align to TRBD1. The CDR3 here is CSAQGQGSSYNEQFF. The CDR3 DNA is TGCAGTGCCCAGGGACAGGGAAGCTCCTACAATGAGCAGTTCTTC.